This TCR beta chain was documented in a study of response to subunit inactivated influenza vaccine (dated by TCRdb to between 2017 and 2018). About the investigation overall: To follow how T cells responded to a trivalent subunit inactivated influenza vaccine, the researchers relied on deep quantitative profiling of the T cell receptor repertoire.

This clonotype was detected ten times or more. This clone's antigen is unknown. No clone much larger than this one lies a single base away; base qualities are absent. Broad study findings and their caveats: According to the authors, only a limited number of new T cells may be recruited by each seasonal influenza vaccination.

The CDR3 starts with the cysteine, ends with the phenylalanine, and has 16 residues. The entry retains the CDR3 DNA only, 48 bases that are in frame from base 1. Trimming removed 5 bases from V and 2 bases from J, leaving 15 bases between the germline ends. From the germline V gene (reference sequence), CDR1 is SEHNR and CDR2 is FQNEAQ. The library was built by means of RT-PCR. The sample was run on an Illumina HiSeq 2500. The raw public reads went through TCRdb reprocessing: fastp at Q25, MiXCR clone calling, in-frame beta chains kept. Every CDR3 protein is listed once, alongside the most common genes and DNA of its rows. The table for this sample lists more than 550,000 distinct CDR3 sequences; approximately 12% of them were counted only once. More than 8.5% of the sample is held by the ten biggest clonotypes.

The V and J segments used are TRBV7-9 and TRBJ2-2; a tentative D match to TRBD1 spans 6 bases. The TCR comes from a man over 45 who received an inactivated influenza vaccine. Donor details come from another sample of the same person, matched by shared clones. This material consisted of PBMCs from blood, taken on the day of vaccination. CDR3 protein: CASSPWLGANTGELFF. The nucleotide sequence reads TGTGCCAGCAGCCCTTGGTTGGGGGCAAACACCGGGGAGCTGTTTTTT. With the rest looked up from the reference TRBV7-9 and TRBJ2-2 genes rather than sequenced, the full variable domain is DTGVSQNPRHKITKRGQNVTFRCDPISEHNRLYWYRQTLGQGPEFLTYFQNEAQLEKSRLLSDRFSAERPKGSFSTLEIQRTEQGDSAMYLCASSPWLGANTGELFFGEGSRLTVL.